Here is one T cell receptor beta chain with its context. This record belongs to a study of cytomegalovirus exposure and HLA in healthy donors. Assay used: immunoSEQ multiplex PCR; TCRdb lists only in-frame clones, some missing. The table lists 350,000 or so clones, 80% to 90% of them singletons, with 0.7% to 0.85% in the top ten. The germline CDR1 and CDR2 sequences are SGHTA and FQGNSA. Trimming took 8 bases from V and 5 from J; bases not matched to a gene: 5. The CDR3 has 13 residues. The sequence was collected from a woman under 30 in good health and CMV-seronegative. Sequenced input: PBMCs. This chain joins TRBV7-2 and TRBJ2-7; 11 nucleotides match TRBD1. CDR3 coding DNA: TGTGCCAGCCTTTGGACAGGGGGCAACGAGCAGTACTTC. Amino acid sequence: CASLWTGGNEQYF.